Included here is one T cell receptor beta chain sequence, with context. Treatment defined: roughly 19 received Ad26.COV2.S at low or high dose, single or two shots; about 5 received placebo; per-sample allocation not given. Repertoires come from day 63 after the first vaccine or placebo injection. The sample originates from a study of Ad26.COV2.S vaccination and SARS-CoV-2 variants. Some clones are missing from TCRdb's copy, which holds only in-frame ones; the method was immunoSEQ multiplex PCR. Of 440,000 or so clones detected, about 90% appear once; the ten largest clones hold around 1.8%. Source: peripheral blood, taken in a trial of Ad26.COV2.S vaccine versus placebo. The receptor comes from a person aged 18-60 years who received the Ad26.COV2.S COVID-19 vaccine or a placebo.

CDR3 DNA: TGTGCCAGCAGCTCCTCCGGGACAGATGGAAACACCATATATTTT. This gives the protein CASSSSGTDGNTIYF. The V gene is TRBV7-2, the J gene TRBJ1-3, with 7 nucleotides matching TRBD1. The V gene end was trimmed by 4 bases and the J gene end by 3 bases; junction bases not matched to a gene: 6. Germline V gene lookup returns CDR1 SGHTA and CDR2 FQGNSA. This CDR3 has 15 amino acids.